This entry is about one TCR beta chain. TCRdb keeps only in-frame clones here, not all; method: immunoSEQ multiplex PCR. Here the sample spans 130,000 or so clones, roughly 80% being singletons. These data originate in a study of blood T cell repertoires in COVID-19. Germline CDR1 reads LNHDA; CDR2 reads SQIVND (reference sequence). V lost 0 bases and J 8 bases, leaving 13 bases between the germline ends. The CDR3 runs to 15 residues. This TCR came from a woman older than 75 with acute or convalescent COVID-19. The rearrangement joins TRBV19 to TRBJ1-4; maybe TRBD1 (5 bases). Sequencing was performed on peripheral blood. Here the CDR3 reads CASSIDAGHYEKLFF. The CDR3 DNA reads TGTGCCAGTAGTATAGATGCGGGGCACTACGAAAAACTGTTTTTT.